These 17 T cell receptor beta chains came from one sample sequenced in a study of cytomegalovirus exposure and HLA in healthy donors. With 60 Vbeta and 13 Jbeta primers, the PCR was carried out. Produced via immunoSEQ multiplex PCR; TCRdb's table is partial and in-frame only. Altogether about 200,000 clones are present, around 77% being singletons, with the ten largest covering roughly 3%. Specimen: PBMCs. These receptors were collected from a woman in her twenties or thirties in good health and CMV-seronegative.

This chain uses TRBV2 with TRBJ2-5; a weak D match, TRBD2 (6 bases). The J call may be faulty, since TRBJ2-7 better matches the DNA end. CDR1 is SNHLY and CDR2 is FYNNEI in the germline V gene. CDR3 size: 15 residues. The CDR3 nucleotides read TGTGCCAGCAGTGCCAGCGGGTTCCTCTCCTACGAGCAGTACTTC. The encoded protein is CASSASGFLSYEQYF.

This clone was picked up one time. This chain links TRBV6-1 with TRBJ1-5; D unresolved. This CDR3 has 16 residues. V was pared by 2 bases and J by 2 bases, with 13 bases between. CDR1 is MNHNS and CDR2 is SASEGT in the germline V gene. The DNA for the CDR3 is TGTGCCAGCAGTGAACCGACACTGCGGGGCAATCAGCCCCAGCATTTT. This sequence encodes CASSEPTLRGNQPQHF.

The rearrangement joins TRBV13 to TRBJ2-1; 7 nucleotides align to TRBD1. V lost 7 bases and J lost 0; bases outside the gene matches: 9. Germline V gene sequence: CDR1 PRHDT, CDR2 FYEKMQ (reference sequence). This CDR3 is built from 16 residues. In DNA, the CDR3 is TGTGCCAGCAACCCTCCGACAGGGAGCTCCTACAATGAGCAGTTCTTC. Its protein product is CASNPPTGSSYNEQFF.

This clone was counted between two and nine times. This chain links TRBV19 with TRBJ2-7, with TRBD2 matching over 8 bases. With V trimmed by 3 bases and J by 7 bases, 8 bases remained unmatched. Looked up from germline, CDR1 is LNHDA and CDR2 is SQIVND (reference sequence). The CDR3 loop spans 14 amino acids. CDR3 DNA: TGTGCCAGTAGTATCCCGGGAGGGCGCCGGGAGCAGTACTTC. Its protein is CASSIPGGRREQYF.

CDR3 in amino acids: CASSSPRGVNTEAFF. CDR3 in DNA: TGTGCCAGTAGTAGCCCCAGGGGCGTGAACACTGAAGCTTTCTTT. The chain combines TRBV19 with TRBJ1-1; D is possibly TRBD1 (6 bases). V lost 4 bases to trimming and J lost 0 bases, with 12 bases between them. The CDR3 covers 15 residues. Germline V gene lookup returns CDR1 LNHDA and CDR2 SQIVND (reference sequence).

CDR3 residues: CASSPRSGGDTGELFF. The CDR3 DNA reads TGTGCCAGCAGCCCGCGGAGCGGGGGGGACACCGGGGAGCTGTTTTTT. The chain couples TRBV5-5 to TRBJ2-2; TRBD2 aligns across 10 bases. Germline V CDR1 and CDR2: SGHKS, YYEKEE (reference sequence). This CDR3 is 16 amino acids long. V dropped 4 bases and J dropped 3; count of bases not matched to a gene: 6.

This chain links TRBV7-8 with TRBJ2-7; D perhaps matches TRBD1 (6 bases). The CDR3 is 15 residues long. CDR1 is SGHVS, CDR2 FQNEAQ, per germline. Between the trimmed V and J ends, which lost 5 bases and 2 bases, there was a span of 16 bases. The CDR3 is CASSHREGEPYEQYF. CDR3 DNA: TGTGCCAGCAGCCACAGGGAAGGGGAACCCTACGAGCAGTACTTC.

This CDR3 is CASSYSGHMFLFF. In nucleotides, the CDR3 is TGTGCCAGCAGTTACTCTGGGCACATGTTTCTGTTTTTT. The rearrangement links TRBV6-6 to TRBJ1-4; D is unclear. Per the germline V gene, CDR1 is MNHNY and CDR2 is SVGAGI (reference sequence). The CDR3 is made up of 13 amino acids. The V and J ends lost 0 bases and 14 bases respectively, with 13 bases between them.

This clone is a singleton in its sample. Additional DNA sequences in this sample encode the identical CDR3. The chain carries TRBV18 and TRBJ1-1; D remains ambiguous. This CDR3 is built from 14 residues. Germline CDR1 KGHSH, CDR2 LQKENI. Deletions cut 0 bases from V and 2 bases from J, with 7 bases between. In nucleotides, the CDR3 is TGTGCCAGCTCACCACCCTCAGGAAACACTGAAGCTTTCTTT. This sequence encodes CASSPPSGNTEAFF.

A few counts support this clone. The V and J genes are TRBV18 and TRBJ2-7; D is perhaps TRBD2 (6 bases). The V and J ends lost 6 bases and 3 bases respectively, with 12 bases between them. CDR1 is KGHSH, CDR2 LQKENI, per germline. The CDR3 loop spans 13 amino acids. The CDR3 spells CASSPASVYEQYF. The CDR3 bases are TGTGCCAGCTCCCCGGCTAGCGTCTACGAGCAGTACTTC.

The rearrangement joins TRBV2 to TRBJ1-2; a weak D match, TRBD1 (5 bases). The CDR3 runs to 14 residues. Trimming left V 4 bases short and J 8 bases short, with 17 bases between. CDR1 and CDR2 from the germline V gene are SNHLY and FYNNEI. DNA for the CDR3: TGTGCCAGCAGTGTAGAGTCAGGGTCAGCAGGCTACACCTTC. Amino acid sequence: CASSVESGSAGYTF.

In nucleotides, the CDR3 is TGTGCCAGCAATATCCCAGATACGCAGTATTTT. Residues: CASNIPDTQYF. The chain combines TRBV2 with TRBJ2-3; D gene uncertain. Trimming took 7 bases from V and 4 from J, leaving 6 bases between them. Germline CDR1 and CDR2: SNHLY and FYNNEI. CDR3 size: 11 residues.

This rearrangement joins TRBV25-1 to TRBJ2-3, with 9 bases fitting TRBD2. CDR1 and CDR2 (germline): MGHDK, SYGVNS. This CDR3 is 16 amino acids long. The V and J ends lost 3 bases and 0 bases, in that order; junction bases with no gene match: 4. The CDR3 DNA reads TGTGCCAGCAGTGAGCTAGCGGGGTCTAGCACAGATACGCAGTATTTT. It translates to CASSELAGSSTDTQYF.

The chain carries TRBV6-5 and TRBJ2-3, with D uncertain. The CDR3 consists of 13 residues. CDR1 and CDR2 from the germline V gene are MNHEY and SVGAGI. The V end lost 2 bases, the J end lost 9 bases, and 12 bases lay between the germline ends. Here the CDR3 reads CASSYERGSTQYF. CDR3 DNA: TGTGCCAGCAGTTACGAGCGAGGCTCGACGCAGTATTTT.

This chain's CDR3 is CASTALAGYNEQFF. CDR3 nucleotide sequence: TGTGCCAGCACTGCCCTAGCGGGTTACAATGAGCAGTTCTTC. The chain employs TRBV2 and TRBJ2-1; 8 bases are a match to TRBD2. Germline loops: CDR1 SNHLY, CDR2 FYNNEI. Trimming at V came to 7 bases and at J to 4 bases, leaving 6 bases not matched to a gene. This CDR3 contains 14 residues. Looking up the rest from reference TRBV2 and TRBJ2-1 gives the full variable domain: EPEVTQTPSHQVTQMGQEVILRCVPISNHLYFYWYRQILGQKVEFLVSFYNNEISEKSEIFDDQFSVERPDGSNFTLKIRSTKLEDSAMYFCASTALAGYNEQFFGPGTRLTVL.

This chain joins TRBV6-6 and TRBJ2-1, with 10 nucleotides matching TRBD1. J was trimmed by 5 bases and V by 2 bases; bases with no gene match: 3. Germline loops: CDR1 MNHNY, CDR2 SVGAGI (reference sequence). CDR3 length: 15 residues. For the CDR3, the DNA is TGTGCCAGCAGTTACCCCGGGACAGGGGACAATGAGCAGTTCTTC. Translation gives CASSYPGTGDNEQFF.

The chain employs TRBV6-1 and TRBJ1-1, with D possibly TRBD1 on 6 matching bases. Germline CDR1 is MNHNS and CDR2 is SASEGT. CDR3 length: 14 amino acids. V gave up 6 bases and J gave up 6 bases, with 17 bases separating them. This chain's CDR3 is CASRQGGLIPEAFF. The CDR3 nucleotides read TGTGCCAGCAGACAGGGAGGGCTAATCCCTGAAGCTTTCTTT.